The sequence of this TCR beta chain was determined in a study of beta chain features in type 1 diabetes. General observations from the study: More deletions and fewer insertions at VDJ junctions were found in patients with type 1 diabetes. Because the template was cDNA, high-expressing cells might be over-represented.

Details on this clone: The target antigen is unknown.

The authors reverse transcribed all of the isolated RNA, so sequencing captured expressed TCRB transcripts. Some clones are missing from TCRdb's copy, which holds only in-frame ones; the method was immunoSEQ multiplex PCR. This sample has hundreds of thousands of clones, with around a sixth found just once. V lost 1 base and J lost 4; bases outside the gene matches: 5. The CDR3 runs 16 residues. Germline V gene sequence: CDR1 SGHDN, CDR2 FVKESK. The chain combines TRBV14 with TRBJ1-2; 11 positions match TRBD1. Sequencing input: naive CD4+ T cells from blood. The sequence came from a young man in good health. The CDR3 DNA follows: TGTGCCAGCAGCCAAGGGGGACAGGGGGAAGGCTATGGCTACACCTTC. Amino acids: CASSQGGQGEGYGYTF.